The 3 T cell receptor beta chains below all came from one sample that was sequenced in a study of blood T cells in healthy people across ages. The authors ran a second PCR of about 6 to 11 cycles using a sample-barcoded 5' primer and a J-beta primer mix. From the 5' RACE reads, TCRdb called clonotypes with MiXCR, one entry per CDR3 protein. The repertoire holds roughly 1,500,000 distinct CDR3 sequences, with about 32% as singletons. Sequenced input: blood. The receptors were gathered from a woman aged 25 to 39 in good health.

The chain has TRBV15 and TRBJ1-1; D uncertain. CDR3 length equals 13 residues. V was clipped by 0 bases and J by 0 bases, with 2 bases between them. Germline CDR1 is LNHNV and CDR2 is YYDKDF (reference sequence). The CDR3 region has the DNA TGTGCCACCAGCAGAGAGCTGAACACTGAAGCTTTCTTT. Amino acids: CATSRELNTEAFF.

J is TRBJ1-5 and V is TRBV7-2; D is possibly TRBD1 (6 bases). This CDR3 comprises 14 residues. The germline V gene has CDR1 SGHTA and CDR2 FQGNSA. V was clipped by 4 bases and J by 5 bases, with 12 bases between them. CDR3 sequence (DNA): TGTGCCAGCAGCTCCCGGACAGATGATCAGCCCCAGCATTTT. Amino acid sequence: CASSSRTDDQPQHF.

The V gene is TRBV5-1, the J gene TRBJ1-6; D is uncertain. The germline V and J ends were trimmed by 8 bases and 10 bases, with 10 bases remaining between them. The CDR3 sequence is 11 residues long. Germline-derived CDR1 and CDR2 are SGHRS and YFSETQ. The CDR3: CARIGRSPLHF. As DNA, the CDR3 is TGCGCCAGGATCGGGAGGTCACCCCTCCACTTT.